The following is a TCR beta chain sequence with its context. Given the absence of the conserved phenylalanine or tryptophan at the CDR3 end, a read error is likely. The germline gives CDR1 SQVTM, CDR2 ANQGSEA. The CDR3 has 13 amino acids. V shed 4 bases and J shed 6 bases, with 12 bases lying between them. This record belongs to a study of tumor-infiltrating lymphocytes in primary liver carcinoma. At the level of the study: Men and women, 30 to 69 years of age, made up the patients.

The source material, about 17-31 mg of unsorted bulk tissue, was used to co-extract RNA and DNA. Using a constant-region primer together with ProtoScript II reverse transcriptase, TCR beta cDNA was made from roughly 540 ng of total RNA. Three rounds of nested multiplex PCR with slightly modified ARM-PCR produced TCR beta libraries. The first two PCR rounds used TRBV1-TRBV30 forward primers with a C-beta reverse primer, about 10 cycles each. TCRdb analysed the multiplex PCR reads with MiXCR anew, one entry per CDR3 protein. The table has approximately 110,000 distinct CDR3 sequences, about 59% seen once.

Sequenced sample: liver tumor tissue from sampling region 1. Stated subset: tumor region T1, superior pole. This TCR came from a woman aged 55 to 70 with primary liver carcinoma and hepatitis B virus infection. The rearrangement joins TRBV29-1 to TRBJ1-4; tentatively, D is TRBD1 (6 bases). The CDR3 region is CSVGTAGDEKLFL. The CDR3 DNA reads TGCAGCGTTGGGACAGCGGGTGATGAAAAACTGTTTCTT.